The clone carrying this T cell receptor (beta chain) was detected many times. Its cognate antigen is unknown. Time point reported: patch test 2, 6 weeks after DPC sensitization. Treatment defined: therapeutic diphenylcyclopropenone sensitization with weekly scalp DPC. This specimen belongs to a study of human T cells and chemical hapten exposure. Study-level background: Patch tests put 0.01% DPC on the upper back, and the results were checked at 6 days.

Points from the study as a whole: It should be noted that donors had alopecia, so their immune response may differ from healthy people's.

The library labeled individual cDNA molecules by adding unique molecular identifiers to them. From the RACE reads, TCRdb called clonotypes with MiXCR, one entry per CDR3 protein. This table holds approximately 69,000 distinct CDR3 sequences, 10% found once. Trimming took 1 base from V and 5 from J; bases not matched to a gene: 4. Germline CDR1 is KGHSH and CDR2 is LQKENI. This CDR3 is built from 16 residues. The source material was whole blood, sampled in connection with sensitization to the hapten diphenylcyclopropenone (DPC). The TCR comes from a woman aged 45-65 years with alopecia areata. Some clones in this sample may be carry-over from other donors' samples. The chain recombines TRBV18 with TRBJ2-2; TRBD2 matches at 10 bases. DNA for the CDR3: TGTGCCAGCTCACCACTAGCGGGAGGAGAAACCGGGGAGCTGTTTTTT. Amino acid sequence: CASSPLAGGETGELFF. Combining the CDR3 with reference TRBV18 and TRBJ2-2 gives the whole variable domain NAGVMQNPRHLVRRRGQEARLRCSPMKGHSHVYWYRQLPEEGLKFMVYLQKENIIDESGMPKERFSAEFPKEGPSILRIQQVVRGDSAAYFCASSPLAGGETGELFFGEGSRLTVL.